This TCR beta chain was sequenced in a study of T cells in Graves' hyperthyroidism and ophthalmopathy. V lost 0 bases, J lost 10 bases, and 3 bases lay in between. Per germline, CDR1 LGHDT and CDR2 YNNKEL (reference sequence). The length of the CDR3 is 11 residues. There were TCR beta CDR3 regions amplified from RNA transcripts. During a first-round RT-PCR of the TCR CDR3, the HTBI primer set was used. Via MiXCR, TCRdb re-called the multiplex PCR reads, giving one row per CDR3 protein. The sample has about 640,000 distinct CDR3 sequences, roughly 20% seen once; the top ten hold approximately 30%. V gene TRBV3-1 combines with J gene TRBJ1-4; D gene uncertain. The receptor's source is a man aged 25-45 years with Graves' ophthalmopathy. Sequenced sample: blood. The CDR3 DNA follows: TGTGCCAGCAGCCAAGAACGAAAACTGTTTTTT. Translating it yields CASSQERKLFF.